This note documents a single T cell receptor beta chain sequence. The antigen is not known. The data originate from a study of early stage breast cancer tumors. Whole-study context: Most invasive tumors, about 70% of the 16, were ER+/PR+/HER2-. Each sample averaged approximately 10-fold read coverage.

The germline gives CDR1 LNHDA, CDR2 SQIVND (reference sequence). Trimming removed 4 bases at V and 1 base at J, with 11 bases between. The CDR3 loop spans 15 amino acids. This normal breast sample came from a site roughly 2-4 cm away from the tumor. Study outcomes and limitations: Tumors had approximately 2.7-fold higher T cell density and higher clonality than adjacent normal breast tissue.

Some clones are missing from TCRdb's copy, which holds only in-frame ones; the method was immunoSEQ multiplex PCR. This table holds about 9,000 clones, roughly two thirds found once. The rearrangement links TRBV19 to TRBJ1-5, with D possibly TRBD1 on 5 matching bases. Sample: normal breast tissue next to the tumor. This TCR derives from a person aged 55 to 75 with breast cancer. CDR3 region: CASSTQGWSNQPQHF. Here the CDR3 DNA reads TGTGCCAGTAGTACCCAGGGCTGGAGCAATCAGCCCCAGCATTTT.